This T cell receptor beta chain stems from a study of T cells in Graves' hyperthyroidism and ophthalmopathy. Per the germline V gene, CDR1 is MDHEN and CDR2 is SYDVKM. The CDR3 spans 15 residues. Trimming took 4 bases from V and 0 from J, leaving 10 bases between them. The sample holds a few counts of this clonotype. Researchers amplified the TCR beta CDR3 regions from RNA transcripts. An initial round of RT-PCR targeting the TCR CDR3 relied on the HTBI primer set. One entry per CDR3 protein results from TCRdb running MiXCR on the multiplex PCR reads. This table holds 500,000 to 600,000 distinct CDR3 sequences, 35% to 55% found once.

What was sequenced was peripheral blood or thyroid tissue (not recorded which). The sequence was collected from a woman between 18 and 29 years old with Graves' hyperthyroidism. The chain combines TRBV28 with TRBJ1-5; unclear D gene. The CDR3 is CASSSPSISNQPQHF. For the CDR3, the DNA is TGTGCCAGCAGTTCCCCGAGTATTAGCAATCAGCCCCAGCATTTT.